This TCR beta chain comes out of a study of cytomegalovirus exposure and HLA in healthy donors. The study, taken as a whole, reports: A later analysis linked a missense variant in DCLRE1C to the trimming of TCR beta V and J genes. Compared with the roughly 700-donor mean, an Asian-associated ancestry cluster reportedly had fewer N-insertions, according to a later analysis.

With regard to this clone: Its cognate antigen is unknown.

PCR amplification relied on 60 Vbeta primers (plus 13 Jbeta primers). Produced via immunoSEQ multiplex PCR; TCRdb's table is partial and in-frame only. The sample includes more than 150,000 clones, roughly 80% of them seen just once. This clonotype originated in a woman in her thirties or forties in good health and CMV-seropositive. The sequenced material came from PBMCs.

In DNA form, the CDR3 reads TGTGCCAGCAGTTCCCTGGCTAGCGGGAACTACGAGCAGTACTTC. Translating gives CASSSLASGNYEQYF. This chain uses TRBV27 with TRBJ2-7, with 9 nucleotides matching TRBD2. Per germline, CDR1 MNHEY and CDR2 SMNVEV (reference sequence). This CDR3 has 15 residues. The V and J ends lost 4 bases and 3 bases, in that order; junction bases with no gene match: 7.